This T cell receptor (beta chain) originates from a study of siplizumab effects on memory and regulatory T cells. Points from the study as a whole: A mean of about 62% of mappable alloreactive CD4+ clones were Treg-derived with siplizumab, compared with about 27% in controls. In the presence of siplizumab, alloreactive sequences traceable to unstimulated CD4+ memory cells were significantly reduced.

Trimming took off 0 bases at V and 0 bases at J, with 12 bases between the two ends. The germline CDR1 and CDR2 sequences are SEHNR and FQNEAQ (reference sequence). The CDR3 has 16 residues. The study assayed some 110,000 TCR templates per sample. Assay used: immunoSEQ multiplex PCR; TCRdb lists only in-frame clones, some missing. The table records about 100,000 clones, more than 90% of them present only once. Points on this clone: What it binds is not known.

Sequenced: CD4+ T cells sorted from blood. This chain joins TRBV7-9 and TRBJ2-7, with D tentatively TRBD1 (5 bases). This clonotype was obtained from a human donor in good health. CDR3 bases: TGTGCCAGCAGCTTAGCCTCGCCAGACAGCTCCTACGAGCAGTACTTC. As protein: CASSLASPDSSYEQYF.